This entry lists 3 T cell receptor beta chains sequenced from one sample in a study of blood T cell repertoires in COVID-19. Using immunoSEQ multiplex PCR, the repertoire was profiled, and TCRdb retains in-frame clones only, with some absent. The table includes about 61,000 clones, roughly 90% detected once. Sample: peripheral blood. These receptors were taken from a woman in her forties or fifties with active or convalescent COVID-19.

V is TRBV3-1 (or the pseudogene TRBV3-2) and J is TRBJ1-2, with 7 bases fitting TRBD1. This CDR3 spans 14 amino acids. Germline V CDR1 and CDR2: LGHDT, YNNKEL (reference sequence). Trimming at V came to 5 bases and at J to 4 bases, leaving 7 bases not matched to a gene. CDR3 nucleotide sequence: TGTGCCAGCAGCGCCCGACAGGGTTCCTATGGCTACACCTTC. Translated: CASSARQGSYGYTF.

This rearrangement joins TRBV4-1 to TRBJ2-1; a possible D gene is TRBD2 (6 bases). The germline V gene encodes CDR1 MGHRA and CDR2 YSYEKL. V lost 0 bases and J 4 bases, leaving 13 bases between the germline ends. The CDR3 length is 16 residues. The CDR3 DNA is TGCGCCAGCAGCCAAGAGGGGCCTAGCGATTACAATGAGCAGTTCTTC. Translating it yields CASSQEGPSDYNEQFF.

This sequence joins TRBV28 and TRBJ2-1; possible D gene TRBD2, 6 bases. The germline CDR1 and CDR2 sequences are MDHEN and SYDVKM. V was cut by 1 base and J by 5 bases, with 18 bases left in between. The CDR3 is 17 amino acids. The CDR3 region has the DNA TGTGCCAGCAGTTTATTATACGGCGGGATAGAACACAATGAGCAGTTCTTC. This encodes CASSLLYGGIEHNEQFF. The whole variable domain, remainder taken from reference TRBV28 and TRBJ2-1, is DVKVTQSSRYLVKRTGEKVFLECVQDMDHENMFWYRQDPGLGLRLIYFSYDVKMKEKGDIPEGYSVSREKKERFSLILESASTNQTSMYLCASSLLYGGIEHNEQFFGPGTRLTVL.